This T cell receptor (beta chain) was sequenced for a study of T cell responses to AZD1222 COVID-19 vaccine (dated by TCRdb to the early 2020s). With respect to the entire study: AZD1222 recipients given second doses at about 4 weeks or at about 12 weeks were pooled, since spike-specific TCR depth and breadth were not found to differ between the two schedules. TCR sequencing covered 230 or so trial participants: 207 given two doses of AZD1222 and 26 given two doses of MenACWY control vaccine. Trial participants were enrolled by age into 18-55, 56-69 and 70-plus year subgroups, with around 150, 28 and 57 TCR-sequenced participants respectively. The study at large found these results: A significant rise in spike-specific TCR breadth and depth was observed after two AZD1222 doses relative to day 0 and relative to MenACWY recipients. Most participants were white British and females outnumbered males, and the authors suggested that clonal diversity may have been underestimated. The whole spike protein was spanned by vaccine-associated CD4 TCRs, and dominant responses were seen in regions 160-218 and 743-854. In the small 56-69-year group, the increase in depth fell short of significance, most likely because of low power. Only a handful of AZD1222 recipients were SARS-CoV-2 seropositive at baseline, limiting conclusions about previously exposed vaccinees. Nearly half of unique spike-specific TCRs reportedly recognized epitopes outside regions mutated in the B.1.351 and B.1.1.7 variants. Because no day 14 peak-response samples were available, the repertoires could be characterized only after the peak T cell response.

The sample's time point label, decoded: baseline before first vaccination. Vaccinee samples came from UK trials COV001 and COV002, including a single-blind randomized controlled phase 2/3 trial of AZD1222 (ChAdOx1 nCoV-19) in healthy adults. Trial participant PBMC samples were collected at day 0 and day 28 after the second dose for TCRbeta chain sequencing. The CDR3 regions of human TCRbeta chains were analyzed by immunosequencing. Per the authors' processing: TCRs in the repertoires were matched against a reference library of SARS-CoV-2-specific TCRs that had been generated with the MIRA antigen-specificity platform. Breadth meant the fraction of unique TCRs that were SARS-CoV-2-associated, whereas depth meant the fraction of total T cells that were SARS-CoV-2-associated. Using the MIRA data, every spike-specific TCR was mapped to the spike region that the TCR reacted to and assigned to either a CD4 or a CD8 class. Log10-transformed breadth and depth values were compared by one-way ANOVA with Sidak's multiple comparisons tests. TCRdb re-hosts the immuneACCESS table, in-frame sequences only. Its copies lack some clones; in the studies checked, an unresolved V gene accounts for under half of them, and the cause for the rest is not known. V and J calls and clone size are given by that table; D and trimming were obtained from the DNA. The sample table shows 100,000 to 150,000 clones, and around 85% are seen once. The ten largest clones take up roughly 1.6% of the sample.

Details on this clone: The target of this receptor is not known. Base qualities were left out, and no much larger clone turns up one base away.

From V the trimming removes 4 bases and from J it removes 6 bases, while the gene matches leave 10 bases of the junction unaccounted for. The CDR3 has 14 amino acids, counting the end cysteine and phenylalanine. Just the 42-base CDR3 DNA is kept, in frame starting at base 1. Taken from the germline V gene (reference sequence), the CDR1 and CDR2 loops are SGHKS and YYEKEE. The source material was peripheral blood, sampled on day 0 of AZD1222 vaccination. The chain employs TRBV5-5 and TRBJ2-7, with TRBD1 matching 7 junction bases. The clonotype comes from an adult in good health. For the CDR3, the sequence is CASSRQGREAEQYF. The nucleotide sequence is TGTGCCAGCAGCAGACAGGGTCGCGAGGCCGAGCAGTACTTC. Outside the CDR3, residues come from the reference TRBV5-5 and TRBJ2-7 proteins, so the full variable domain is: DAGVTQSPTHLIKTRGQQVTLRCSPISGHKSVSWYQQVLGQGPQFIFQYYEKEERGRGNFPDRFSARQFPNYSSELNVNALLLGDSALYLCASSRQGREAEQYFGPGTRLTVT.